These 4 T cell receptor beta chains were sequenced from one sample in a study of blood T cell repertoires in COVID-19. Sequencing was performed with immunoSEQ multiplex PCR; in TCRdb, only in-frame clones are kept and a portion is missing. The data hold 13,000 or so clones, with roughly 80% observed a single time. Sequencing was performed on peripheral blood. These receptors all come from a man aged 35 to 55 with active or convalescent COVID-19.

J is TRBJ2-5 and V is TRBV3-1 (or the pseudogene TRBV3-2); D perhaps matches TRBD2 (6 bases). This CDR3 comprises 14 residues. Germline CDR1 and CDR2: LGHDT and YNNKEL (reference sequence). The ends were cut back, 4 bases at V and 4 bases at J, with 13 bases in the middle. This chain's CDR3 is CASSPQTSIETQYF. The CDR3 nucleotides are TGTGCCAGCAGCCCCCAGACTAGTATAGAGACCCAGTACTTC.

The CDR3 DNA reads as TGTGCCAGCAGTTATTCCCCAGACAGGGTACATCAGCCCCAGCATTTT. Amino acid sequence: CASSYSPDRVHQPQHF. The rearrangement uses TRBV6-2 or TRBV6-3 and TRBJ1-5; 7 bases map to TRBD1. This CDR3 spans 16 amino acids. From germline, CDR1 is MNHEY and CDR2 SVGEGT. The ends lost 3 bases at V and 5 bases at J; junction bases unmatched: 10.

This clone is deemed medium-sized. The V call is TRBV11-2, the J call TRBJ2-5; 7 nucleotides match TRBD2. This CDR3 spans 16 amino acids. Trimming removed 7 bases from V and 0 bases from J; junction bases left unmatched: 11. CDR1 and CDR2 (germline): SGHAT, FQNNGV. In DNA form, the CDR3 reads TGTGCCAGCACCCAGATGGCTAGCGGAAACCAAGAGACCCAGTACTTC. It codes for CASTQMASGNQETQYF.

A single count supports this clone. V gene TRBV27 combines with J gene TRBJ1-5, with 7 bases aligning to TRBD1. The CDR3 totals 14 residues. Looked up from germline, CDR1 is MNHEY and CDR2 is SMNVEV (reference sequence). V lost 0 bases and J lost 10; bases outside the gene matches: 6. Written as DNA, the CDR3 is TGTGCCAGCAGTTTATCAGGGGGCTACCGACCCCAGCATTTT. Translation gives CASSLSGGYRPQHF.